These 2 T cell receptor beta chains share one sample of origin, sequenced in a study of shared T cell receptors in the human thymus. Sequencing used immunoSEQ multiplex PCR; TCRdb keeps in-frame clones, though not all of them. This sample has approximately 730,000 clones, with 80% to 90% found just once. These data were likewise used in another study, on human thymus T cells.

The sequencing sample was made of thymocytes. The receptors derive from a girl under three years old with a congenital heart defect.

The genes are TRBV6-1 and TRBJ2-7, with D perhaps matching TRBD1 (6 bases). The germline V gene encodes CDR1 MNHNS and CDR2 SASEGT. The CDR3 is 13 amino acids. V was shortened by 6 bases and J by 3 bases, with 12 bases between the two germline ends. The CDR3 region is CASRKQGNYEQYF. The CDR3 bases are TGTGCCAGCAGAAAACAGGGTAACTACGAGCAGTACTTC.

The V and J genes are TRBV19 and TRBJ2-5; TRBD1 matches 8 bases. Per the germline V gene, CDR1 is LNHDA and CDR2 is SQIVND (reference sequence). J was trimmed by 5 bases and V by 4 bases; bases with no gene match: 3. The CDR3 extends over 13 amino acids. The CDR3 region is CASSTGTGETQYF. CDR3 in DNA: TGTGCCAGTAGTACCGGGACAGGTGAGACCCAGTACTTC.